The T cell receptor (beta chain) under discussion was sequenced for a study of CD8 T cells in Susac syndrome. Study context: Within the sequenced Susac syndrome patient group, roughly 6 exhibited active disease and about eight were in remission.

Peripheral blood CD8+ and CD4+ T cells were profiled by TCR beta sequencing. Diagnostic criteria defined recently for definite or probable disease were met by the Susac syndrome patients. Trimming removed 6 bases from V and 4 bases from J, with 12 bases in between. CDR1 and CDR2 (germline): LNHDA, SQIVND (reference sequence). The CDR3 runs 13 residues. A quantity of about 0.5 to 1 ug RNA underwent reverse transcription using random hexamers. TCRdb re-called the immunoSEQ multiplex PCR reads with MiXCR, one entry per CDR3 protein. The repertoire holds around 200,000 distinct CDR3 sequences, approximately 94% seen once, with more than 0.08% in the top ten.

Material for sequencing was CD4+ T cells from PBMCs. The receptor comes from a human donor with Susac syndrome. The genes are TRBV19 and TRBJ1-1; D uncertain. CDR3 sequence (DNA): TGTGCCAGTAGCAGGACTCGGGCCACTGAAGCTTTCTTT. Its translation: CASSRTRATEAFF.